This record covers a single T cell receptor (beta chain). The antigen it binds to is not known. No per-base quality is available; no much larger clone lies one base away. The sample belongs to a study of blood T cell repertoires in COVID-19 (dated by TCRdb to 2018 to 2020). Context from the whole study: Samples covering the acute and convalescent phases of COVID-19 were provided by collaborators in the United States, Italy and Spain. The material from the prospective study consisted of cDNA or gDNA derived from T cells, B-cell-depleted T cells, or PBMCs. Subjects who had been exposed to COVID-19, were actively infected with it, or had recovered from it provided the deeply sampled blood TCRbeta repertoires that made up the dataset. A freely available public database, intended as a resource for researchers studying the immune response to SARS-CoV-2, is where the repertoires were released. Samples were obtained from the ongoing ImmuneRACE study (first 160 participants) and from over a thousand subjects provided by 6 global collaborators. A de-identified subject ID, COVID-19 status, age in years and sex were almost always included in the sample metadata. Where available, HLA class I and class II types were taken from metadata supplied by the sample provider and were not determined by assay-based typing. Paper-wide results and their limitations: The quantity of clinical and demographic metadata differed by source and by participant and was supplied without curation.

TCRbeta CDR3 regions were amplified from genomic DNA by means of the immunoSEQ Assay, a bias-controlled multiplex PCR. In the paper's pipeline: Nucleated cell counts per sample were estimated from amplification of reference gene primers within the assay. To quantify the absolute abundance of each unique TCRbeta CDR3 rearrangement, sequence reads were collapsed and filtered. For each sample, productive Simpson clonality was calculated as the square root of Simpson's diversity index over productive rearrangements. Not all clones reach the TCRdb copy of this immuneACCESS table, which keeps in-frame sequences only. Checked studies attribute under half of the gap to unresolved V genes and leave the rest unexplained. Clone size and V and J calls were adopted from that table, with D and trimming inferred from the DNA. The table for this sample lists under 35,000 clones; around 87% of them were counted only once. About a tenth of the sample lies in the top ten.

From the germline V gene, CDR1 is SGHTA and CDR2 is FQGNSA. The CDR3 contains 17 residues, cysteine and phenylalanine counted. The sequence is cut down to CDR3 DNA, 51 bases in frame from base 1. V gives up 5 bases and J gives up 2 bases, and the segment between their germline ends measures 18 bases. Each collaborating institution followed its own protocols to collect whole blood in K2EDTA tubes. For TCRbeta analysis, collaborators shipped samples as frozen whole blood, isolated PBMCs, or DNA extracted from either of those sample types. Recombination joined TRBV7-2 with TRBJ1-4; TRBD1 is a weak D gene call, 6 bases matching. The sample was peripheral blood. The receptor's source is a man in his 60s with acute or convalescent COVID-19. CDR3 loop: CASSPTGFYWTNEKLFF. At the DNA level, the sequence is TGTGCCAGCAGCCCAACAGGGTTCTATTGGACTAATGAAAAACTGTTTTTT.